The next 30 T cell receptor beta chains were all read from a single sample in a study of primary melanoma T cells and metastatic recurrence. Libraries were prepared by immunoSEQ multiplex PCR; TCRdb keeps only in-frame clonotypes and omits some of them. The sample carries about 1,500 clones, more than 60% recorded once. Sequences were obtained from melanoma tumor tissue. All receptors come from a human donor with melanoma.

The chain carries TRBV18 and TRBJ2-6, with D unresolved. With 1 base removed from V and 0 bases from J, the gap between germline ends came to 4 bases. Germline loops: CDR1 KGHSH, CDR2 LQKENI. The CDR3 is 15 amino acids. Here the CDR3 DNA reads TGTGCCAGCTCACCACGGACCTCTGGGGCCAACGTCCTGACTTTC. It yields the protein CASSPRTSGANVLTF.

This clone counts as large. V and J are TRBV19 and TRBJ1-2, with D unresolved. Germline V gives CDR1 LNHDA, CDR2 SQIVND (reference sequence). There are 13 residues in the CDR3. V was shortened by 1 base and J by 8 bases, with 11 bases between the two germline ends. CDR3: CASSIVPGEGYTF. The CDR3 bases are TGTGCCAGTAGTATAGTGCCAGGCGAAGGCTACACCTTC. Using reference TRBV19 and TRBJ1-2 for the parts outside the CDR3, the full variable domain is DGGITQSPKYLFRKEGQNVTLSCEQNLNHDAMYWYRQDPGQGLRLIYYSQIVNDFQKGDIAEGYSVSREKKESFPLTVTSAQKNPTAFYLCASSIVPGEGYTFGSGTRLTVV.

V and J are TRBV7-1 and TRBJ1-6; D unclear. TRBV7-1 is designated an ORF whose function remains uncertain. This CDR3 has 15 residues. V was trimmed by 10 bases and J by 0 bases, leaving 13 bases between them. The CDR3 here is CATGVRSSYNSPLHF. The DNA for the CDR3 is TGTGCCACCGGAGTGAGGAGCTCCTATAATTCACCCCTCCACTTT.

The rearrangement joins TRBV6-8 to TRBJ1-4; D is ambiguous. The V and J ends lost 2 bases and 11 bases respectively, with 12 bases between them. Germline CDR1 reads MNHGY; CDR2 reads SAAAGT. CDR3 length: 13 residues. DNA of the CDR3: TGTGCCAGCAGTTACGTATCGGGCGATAAACTGTTTTTT. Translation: CASSYVSGDKLFF.

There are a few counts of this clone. CDR3 sequence (DNA): TGTGCCAGCAGCTTATCAGGGACGGGGGGAGACGAGCAGTACTTC. It translates to CASSLSGTGGDEQYF. V gene TRBV7-6 combines with J gene TRBJ2-7, with 7 bases identical to TRBD2. CDR1 is SGHVS and CDR2 is FNYEAQ in the germline V gene. This CDR3 has 15 residues. J lost 5 bases, V lost 2 bases, and 9 bases had no gene match.

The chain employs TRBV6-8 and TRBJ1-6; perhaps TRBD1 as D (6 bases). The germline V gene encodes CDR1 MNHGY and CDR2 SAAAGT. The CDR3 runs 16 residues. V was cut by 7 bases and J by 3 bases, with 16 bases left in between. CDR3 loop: CASTRGTPNYNSPLHF. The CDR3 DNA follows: TGTGCCAGCACCCGAGGGACACCTAACTATAATTCACCCCTCCACTTT.

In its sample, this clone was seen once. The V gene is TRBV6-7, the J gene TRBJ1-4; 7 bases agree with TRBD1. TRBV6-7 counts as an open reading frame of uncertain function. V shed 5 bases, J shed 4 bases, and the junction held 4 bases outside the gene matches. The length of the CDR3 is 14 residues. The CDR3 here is CASSEDRFNEKLFF. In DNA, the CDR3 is TGTGCCAGCAGTGAGGACAGGTTTAATGAAAAACTGTTTTTT.

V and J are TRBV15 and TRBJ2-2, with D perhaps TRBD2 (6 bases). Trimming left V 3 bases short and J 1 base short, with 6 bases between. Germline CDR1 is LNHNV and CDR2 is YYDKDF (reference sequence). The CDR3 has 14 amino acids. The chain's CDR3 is CATSRGGNTGELFF. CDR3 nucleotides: TGTGCCACCAGCAGGGGAGGGAACACCGGGGAGCTGTTTTTT.

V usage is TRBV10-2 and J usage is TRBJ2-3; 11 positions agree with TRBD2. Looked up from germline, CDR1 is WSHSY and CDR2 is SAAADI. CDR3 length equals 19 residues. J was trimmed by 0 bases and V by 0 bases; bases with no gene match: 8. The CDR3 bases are TGCGCCAGCAGTGAGTCGAAGCTAGCGGGGGGACATAGCACAGATACGCAGTATTTT. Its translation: CASSESKLAGGHSTDTQYF.

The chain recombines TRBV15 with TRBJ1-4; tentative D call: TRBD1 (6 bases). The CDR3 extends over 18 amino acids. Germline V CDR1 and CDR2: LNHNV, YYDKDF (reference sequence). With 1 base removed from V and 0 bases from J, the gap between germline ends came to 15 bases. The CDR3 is CATSRVTGTPTTNEKLFF. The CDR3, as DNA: TGTGCCACCAGCAGAGTAACCGGGACACCAACAACTAATGAAAAACTGTTTTTT.

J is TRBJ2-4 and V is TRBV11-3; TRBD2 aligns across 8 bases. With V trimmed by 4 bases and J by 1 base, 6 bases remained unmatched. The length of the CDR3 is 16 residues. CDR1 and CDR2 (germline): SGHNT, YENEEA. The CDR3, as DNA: TGTGCCAGCAGCTCCGGGGGGGCCGGTGCCAAAAACATTCAGTACTTC. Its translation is CASSSGGAGAKNIQYF.

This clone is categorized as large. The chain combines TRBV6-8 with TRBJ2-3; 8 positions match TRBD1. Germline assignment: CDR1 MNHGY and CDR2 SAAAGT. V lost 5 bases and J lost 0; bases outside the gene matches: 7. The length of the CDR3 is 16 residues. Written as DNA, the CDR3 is TGTGCCAGCAGTCCGGGACAGGAGGTTAGCACAGATACGCAGTATTTT. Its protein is CASSPGQEVSTDTQYF.

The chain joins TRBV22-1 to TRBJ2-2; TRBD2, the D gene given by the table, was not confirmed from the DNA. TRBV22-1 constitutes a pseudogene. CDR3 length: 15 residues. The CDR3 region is CASSEAAVNTGELFF. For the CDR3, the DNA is TGTGCCAGCAGTGAAGCGGCAGTGAACACCGGGGAGCTGTTTTTT.

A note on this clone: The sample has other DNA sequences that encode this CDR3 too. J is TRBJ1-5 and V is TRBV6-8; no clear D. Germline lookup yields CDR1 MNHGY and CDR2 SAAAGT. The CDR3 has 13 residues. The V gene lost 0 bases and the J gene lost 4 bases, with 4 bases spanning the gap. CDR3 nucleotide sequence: TGTGCCAGCAGTTACTCCAGGAATCAGCCCCAGCATTTT. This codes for CASSYSRNQPQHF.

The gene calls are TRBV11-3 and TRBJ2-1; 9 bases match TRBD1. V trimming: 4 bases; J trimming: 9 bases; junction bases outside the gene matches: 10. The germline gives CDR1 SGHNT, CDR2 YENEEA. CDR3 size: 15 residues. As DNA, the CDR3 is TGTGCCAGCAGCTCGAGACAGGGGGATGGGTCTGAGCAGTTCTTC. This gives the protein CASSSRQGDGSEQFF. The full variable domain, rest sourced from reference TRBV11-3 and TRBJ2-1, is EAGVVQSPRYKIIEKKQPVAFWCNPISGHNTLYWYLQNLGQGPELLIRYENEEAVDDSQLPKDRFSAERLKGVDSTLKIQPAELGDSAVYLCASSSRQGDGSEQFFGPGTRLTVL.

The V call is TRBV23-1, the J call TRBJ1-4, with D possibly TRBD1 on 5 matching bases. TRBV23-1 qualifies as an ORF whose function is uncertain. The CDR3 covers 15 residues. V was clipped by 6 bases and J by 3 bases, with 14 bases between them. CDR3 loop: CASSLGRGPNEKLFF. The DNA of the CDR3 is TGCGCCAGCAGCTTGGGCCGGGGCCCTAATGAAAAACTGTTTTTT.

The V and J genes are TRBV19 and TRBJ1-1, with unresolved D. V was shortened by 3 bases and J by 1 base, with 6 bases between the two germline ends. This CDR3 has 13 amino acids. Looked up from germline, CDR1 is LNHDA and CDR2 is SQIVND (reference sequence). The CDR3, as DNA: TGTGCCAGTAGTATGGCCAGGAACACTGAAGCTTTCTTT. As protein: CASSMARNTEAFF.

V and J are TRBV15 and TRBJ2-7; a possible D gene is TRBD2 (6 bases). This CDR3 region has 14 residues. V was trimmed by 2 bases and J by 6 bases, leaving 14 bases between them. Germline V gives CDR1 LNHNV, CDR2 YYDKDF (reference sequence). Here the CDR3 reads CATSRPQRRAEQYF. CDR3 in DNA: TGTGCCACCAGCAGACCCCAGAGGAGGGCCGAGCAGTACTTC.

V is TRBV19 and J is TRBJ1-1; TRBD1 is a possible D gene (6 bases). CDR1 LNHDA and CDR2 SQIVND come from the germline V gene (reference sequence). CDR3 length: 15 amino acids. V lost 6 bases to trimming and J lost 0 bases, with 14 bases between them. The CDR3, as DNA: TGTGCCAGTAGCCTAGGAACAGGGCTGAACACTGAAGCTTTCTTT. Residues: CASSLGTGLNTEAFF. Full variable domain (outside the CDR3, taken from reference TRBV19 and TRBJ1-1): DGGITQSPKYLFRKEGQNVTLSCEQNLNHDAMYWYRQDPGQGLRLIYYSQIVNDFQKGDIAEGYSVSREKKESFPLTVTSAQKNPTAFYLCASSLGTGLNTEAFFGQGTRLTVV.

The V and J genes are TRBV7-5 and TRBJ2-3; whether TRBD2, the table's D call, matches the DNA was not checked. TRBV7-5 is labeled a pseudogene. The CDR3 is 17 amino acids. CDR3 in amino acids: CASSTMGTSGGQDTQYF. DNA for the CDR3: TGTGCCAGCAGCACAATGGGGACTAGCGGGGGTCAAGATACGCAGTATTTT.

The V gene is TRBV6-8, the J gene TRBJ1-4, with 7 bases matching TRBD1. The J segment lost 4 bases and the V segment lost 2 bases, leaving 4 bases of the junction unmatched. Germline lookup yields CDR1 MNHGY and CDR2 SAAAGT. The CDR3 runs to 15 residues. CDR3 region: CASSYVGQNNEKLFF. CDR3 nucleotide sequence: TGTGCCAGCAGTTACGTGGGACAGAATAATGAAAAACTGTTTTTT.

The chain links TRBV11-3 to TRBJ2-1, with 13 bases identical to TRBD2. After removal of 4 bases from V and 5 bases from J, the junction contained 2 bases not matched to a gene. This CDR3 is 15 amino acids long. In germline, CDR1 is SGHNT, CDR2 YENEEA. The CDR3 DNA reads TGTGCCAGCAGCTCCGGACTAGCGGGGGACAATGAGCAGTTCTTC. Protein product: CASSSGLAGDNEQFF.

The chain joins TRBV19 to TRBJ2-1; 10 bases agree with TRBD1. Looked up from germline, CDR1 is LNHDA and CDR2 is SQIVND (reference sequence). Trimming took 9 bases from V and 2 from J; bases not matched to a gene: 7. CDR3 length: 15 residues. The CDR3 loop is CARILTGGPYNEQFF. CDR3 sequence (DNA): TGTGCCAGGATATTGACAGGGGGCCCCTACAATGAGCAGTTCTTC.

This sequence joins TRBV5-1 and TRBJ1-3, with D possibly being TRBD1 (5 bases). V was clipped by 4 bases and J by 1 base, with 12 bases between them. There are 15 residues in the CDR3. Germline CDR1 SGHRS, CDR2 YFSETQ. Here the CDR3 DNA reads TGCGCCAGCAGCCGAATAGGGGAATCTGGAAACACCATATATTTT. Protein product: CASSRIGESGNTIYF.

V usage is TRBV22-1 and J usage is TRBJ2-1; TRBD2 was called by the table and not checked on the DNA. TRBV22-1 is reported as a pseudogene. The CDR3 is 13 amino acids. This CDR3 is CATSPGPLGGQFF. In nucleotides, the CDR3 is TGTGCCACCAGTCCCGGACCCTTAGGAGGGCAGTTCTTC.

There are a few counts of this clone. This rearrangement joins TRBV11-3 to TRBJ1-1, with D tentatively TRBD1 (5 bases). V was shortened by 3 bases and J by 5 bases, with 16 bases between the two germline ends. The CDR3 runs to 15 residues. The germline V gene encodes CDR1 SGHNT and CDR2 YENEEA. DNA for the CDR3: TGTGCCAGCAGCTTGCCGAAGGGACGGGGGACTGAAGCTTTCTTT. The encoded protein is CASSLPKGRGTEAFF. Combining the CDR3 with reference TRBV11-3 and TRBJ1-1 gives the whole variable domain EAGVVQSPRYKIIEKKQPVAFWCNPISGHNTLYWYLQNLGQGPELLIRYENEEAVDDSQLPKDRFSAERLKGVDSTLKIQPAELGDSAVYLCASSLPKGRGTEAFFGQGTRLTVV.

The CDR3 loop is CASSHQGQGWTEAFF. CDR3 DNA sequence: TGCGCCAGCAGCCACCAGGGACAGGGGTGGACTGAAGCTTTCTTT. V gene TRBV1 combines with J gene TRBJ1-1; the listed D gene, TRBD1, was not tested against the DNA. TRBV1 constitutes a pseudogene. This CDR3 is built from 15 residues.

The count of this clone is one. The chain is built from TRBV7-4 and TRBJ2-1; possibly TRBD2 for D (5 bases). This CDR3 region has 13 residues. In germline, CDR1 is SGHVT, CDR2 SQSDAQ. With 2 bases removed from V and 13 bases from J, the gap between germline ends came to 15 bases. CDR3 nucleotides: TGTGCCAGCAGCTTATCCCCCCCCCTAGCTCAGTTCTTC. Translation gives CASSLSPPLAQFF. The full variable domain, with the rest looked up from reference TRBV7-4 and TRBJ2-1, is GAGVSQSPRYKVAKRGRDVALRCDSISGHVTLYWYRQTLGQGSEVLTYSQSDAQRDKSGRPSGRFSAERPERSVSTLKIQRTEQGDSAVYLCASSLSPPLAQFFGPGTRLTVL.

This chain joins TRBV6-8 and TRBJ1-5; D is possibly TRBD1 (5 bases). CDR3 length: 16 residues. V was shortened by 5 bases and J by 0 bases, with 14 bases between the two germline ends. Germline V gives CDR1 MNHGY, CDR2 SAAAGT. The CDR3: CASSRSRGPSNQPQHF. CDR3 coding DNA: TGTGCCAGCAGTCGATCCCGGGGCCCTAGCAATCAGCCCCAGCATTTT.

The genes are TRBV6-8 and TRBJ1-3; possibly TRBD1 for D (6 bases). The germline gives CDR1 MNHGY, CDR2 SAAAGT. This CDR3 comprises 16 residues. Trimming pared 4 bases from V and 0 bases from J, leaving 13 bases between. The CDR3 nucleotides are TGTGCCAGCAGTTTACAGGCGGGGGCCTCTGGAAACACCATATATTTT. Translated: CASSLQAGASGNTIYF.